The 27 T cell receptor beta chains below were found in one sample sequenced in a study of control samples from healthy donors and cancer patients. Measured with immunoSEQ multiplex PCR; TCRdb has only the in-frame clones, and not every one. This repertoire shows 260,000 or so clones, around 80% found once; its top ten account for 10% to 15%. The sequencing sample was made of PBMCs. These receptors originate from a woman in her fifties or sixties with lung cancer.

The CDR3 nucleotides are TGCGCCAGCAGCCGACCCACCTCTGGAAACACCATATATTTT. Protein product: CASSRPTSGNTIYF. V usage is TRBV4-1 and J usage is TRBJ1-3, with D uncertain. Between the trimmed V and J ends, which lost 4 bases and 0 bases, there was a span of 7 bases. The CDR3 sequence is 14 residues long. Looked up from germline, CDR1 is MGHRA and CDR2 is YSYEKL.

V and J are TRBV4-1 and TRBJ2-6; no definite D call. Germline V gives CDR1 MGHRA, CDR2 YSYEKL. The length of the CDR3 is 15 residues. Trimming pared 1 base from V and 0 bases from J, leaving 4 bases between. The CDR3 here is CASSQGHSGANVLTF. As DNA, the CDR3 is TGCGCCAGCAGCCAAGGGCACTCTGGGGCCAACGTCCTGACTTTC.

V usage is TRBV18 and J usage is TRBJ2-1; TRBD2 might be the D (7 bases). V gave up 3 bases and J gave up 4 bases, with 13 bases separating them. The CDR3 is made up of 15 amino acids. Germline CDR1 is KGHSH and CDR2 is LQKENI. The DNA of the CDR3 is TGTGCCAGCTCACCCTCGGGGGGCAATTACAATGAGCAGTTCTTC. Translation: CASSPSGGNYNEQFF.

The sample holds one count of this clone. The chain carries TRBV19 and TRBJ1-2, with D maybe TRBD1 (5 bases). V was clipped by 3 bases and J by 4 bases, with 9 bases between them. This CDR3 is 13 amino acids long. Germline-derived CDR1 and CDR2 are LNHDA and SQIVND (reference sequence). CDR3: CASSISRAYGYTF. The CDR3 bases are TGTGCCAGTAGTATTTCCAGGGCCTATGGCTACACCTTC.

CDR3 protein: CASSYSGTDSYEQYF. In nucleotides, the CDR3 is TGTGCCAGCAGTTACTCGGGGACTGACTCCTACGAGCAGTACTTC. The J gene is TRBJ2-7, the V gene TRBV6-2 or TRBV6-3; a possible D gene is TRBD2 (6 bases). The germline V gene has CDR1 MNHEY and CDR2 SVGEGT. The length of the CDR3 is 15 residues. V was clipped by 0 bases and J by 0 bases, with 9 bases between them.

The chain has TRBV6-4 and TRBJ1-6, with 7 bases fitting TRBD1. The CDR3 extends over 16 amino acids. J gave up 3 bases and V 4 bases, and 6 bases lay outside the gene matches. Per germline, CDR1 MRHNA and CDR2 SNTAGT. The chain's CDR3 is CASSATGQFYNSPLHF. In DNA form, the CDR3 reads TGTGCCAGCAGTGCGACGGGACAGTTCTATAATTCACCCCTCCACTTT.

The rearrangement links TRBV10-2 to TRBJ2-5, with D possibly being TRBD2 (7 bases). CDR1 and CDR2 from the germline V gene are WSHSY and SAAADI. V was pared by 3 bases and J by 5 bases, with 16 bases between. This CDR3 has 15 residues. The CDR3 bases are TGCGCCAGCAGTGATCCTCCGGGGGGCCGGGAGACCCAGTACTTC. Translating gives CASSDPPGGRETQYF.

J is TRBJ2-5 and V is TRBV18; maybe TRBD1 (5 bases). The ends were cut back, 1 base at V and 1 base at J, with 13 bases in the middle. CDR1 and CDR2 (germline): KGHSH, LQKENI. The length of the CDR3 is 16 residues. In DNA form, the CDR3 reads TGTGCCAGCTCACCACAATTGCAGGGAACCCAAGAGACCCAGTACTTC. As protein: CASSPQLQGTQETQYF.

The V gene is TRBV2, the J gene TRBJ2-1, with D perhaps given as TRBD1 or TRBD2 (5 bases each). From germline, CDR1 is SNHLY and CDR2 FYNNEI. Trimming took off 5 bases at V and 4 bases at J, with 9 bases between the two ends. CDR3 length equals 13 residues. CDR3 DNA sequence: TGTGCCAGCAGTAGGGACGAGTACAATGAGCAGTTCTTC. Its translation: CASSRDEYNEQFF.

This chain's CDR3 is CASSLGPRGGNYGYTF. CDR3 coding DNA: TGTGCCAGCAGCCTGGGACCCAGAGGGGGTAACTATGGCTACACCTTC. The chain joins TRBV7-8 to TRBJ1-2, with D tentatively TRBD1 (6 bases). Germline loops: CDR1 SGHVS, CDR2 FQNEAQ. V lost 5 bases, J lost 1 base, and 17 bases lay in between. The CDR3 consists of 16 residues.

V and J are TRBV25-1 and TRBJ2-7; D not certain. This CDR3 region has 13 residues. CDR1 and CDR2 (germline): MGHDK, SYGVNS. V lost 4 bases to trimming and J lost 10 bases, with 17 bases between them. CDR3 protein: CASSGTVTASQYF. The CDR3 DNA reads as TGTGCCAGCAGTGGTACGGTGACGGCGTCCCAGTACTTC.

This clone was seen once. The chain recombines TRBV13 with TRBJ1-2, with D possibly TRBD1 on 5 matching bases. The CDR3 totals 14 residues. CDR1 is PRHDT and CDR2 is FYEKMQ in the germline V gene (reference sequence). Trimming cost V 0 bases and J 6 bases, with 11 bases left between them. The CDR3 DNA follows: TGTGCCAGCAGCTTAGGCCCGGGACGGGATGGCTACACCTTC. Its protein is CASSLGPGRDGYTF.

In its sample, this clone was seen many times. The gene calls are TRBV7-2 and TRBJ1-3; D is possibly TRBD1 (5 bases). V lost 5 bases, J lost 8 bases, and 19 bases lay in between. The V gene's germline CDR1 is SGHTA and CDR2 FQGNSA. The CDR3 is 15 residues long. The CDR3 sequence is CASSPRVGPGDTIYF. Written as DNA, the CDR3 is TGTGCCAGCAGCCCAAGGGTGGGGCCCGGGGACACCATATATTTT. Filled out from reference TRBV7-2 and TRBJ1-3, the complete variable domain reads GAGVSQSPSNKVTEKGKDVELRCDPISGHTALYWYRQSLGQGLEFLIYFQGNSAPDKSGLPSDRFSAERTGGSVSTLTIQRTQQEDSAVYLCASSPRVGPGDTIYFGEGSWLTVV.

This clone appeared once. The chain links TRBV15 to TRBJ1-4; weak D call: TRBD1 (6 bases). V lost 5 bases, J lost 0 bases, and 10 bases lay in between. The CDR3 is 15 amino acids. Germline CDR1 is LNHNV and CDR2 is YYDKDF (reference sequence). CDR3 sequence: CATSPRQATNEKLFF. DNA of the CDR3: TGTGCCACCAGCCCCAGACAGGCAACTAATGAAAAACTGTTTTTT.

In DNA form, the CDR3 reads TGTGCCAGCAGCGTCCTCTCCCGGAACGGGGAGCTGTTTTTT. Translated, it gives CASSVLSRNGELFF. The gene calls are TRBV9 and TRBJ2-2, with no clear D. The CDR3 is 14 amino acids. CDR1 and CDR2 (germline): SGDLS, YYNGEE. Trimming removed 2 bases from V and 7 bases from J, with 12 bases in between.

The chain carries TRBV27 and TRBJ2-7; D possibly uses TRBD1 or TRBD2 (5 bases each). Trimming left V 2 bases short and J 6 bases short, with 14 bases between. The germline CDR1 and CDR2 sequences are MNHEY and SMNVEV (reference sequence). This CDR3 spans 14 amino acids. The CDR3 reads CASSLVQGVGEQYF. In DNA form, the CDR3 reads TGTGCCAGCAGTTTAGTGCAGGGAGTGGGCGAGCAGTACTTC.

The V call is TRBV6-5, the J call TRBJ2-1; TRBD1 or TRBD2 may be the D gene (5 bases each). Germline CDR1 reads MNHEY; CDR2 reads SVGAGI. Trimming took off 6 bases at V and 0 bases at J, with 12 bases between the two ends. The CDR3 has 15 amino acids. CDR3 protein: CASSRDGFSYNEQFF. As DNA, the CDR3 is TGTGCCAGCAGCCGGGACGGCTTCTCCTACAATGAGCAGTTCTTC.

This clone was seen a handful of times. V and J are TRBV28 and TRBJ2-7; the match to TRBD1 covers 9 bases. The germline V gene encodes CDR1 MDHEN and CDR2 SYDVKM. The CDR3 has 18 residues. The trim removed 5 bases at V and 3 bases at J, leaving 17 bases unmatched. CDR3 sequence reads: CASSTETGGYGTDYEQYF. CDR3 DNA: TGTGCCAGCAGTACTGAGACAGGGGGTTACGGAACTGACTACGAGCAGTACTTC.

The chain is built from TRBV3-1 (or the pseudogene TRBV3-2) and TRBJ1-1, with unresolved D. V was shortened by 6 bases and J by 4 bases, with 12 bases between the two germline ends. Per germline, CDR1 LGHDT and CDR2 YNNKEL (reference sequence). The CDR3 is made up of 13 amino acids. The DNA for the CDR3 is TGTGCCAGCAGTCTGACCCCGGGCACTGAAGCTTTCTTT. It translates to CASSLTPGTEAFF.

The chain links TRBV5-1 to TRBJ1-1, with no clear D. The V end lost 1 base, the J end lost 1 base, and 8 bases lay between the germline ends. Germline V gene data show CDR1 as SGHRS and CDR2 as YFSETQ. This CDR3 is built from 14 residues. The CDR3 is CASSLFLGNTEAFF. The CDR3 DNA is TGCGCCAGCAGCTTGTTTTTGGGGAACACTGAAGCTTTCTTT.

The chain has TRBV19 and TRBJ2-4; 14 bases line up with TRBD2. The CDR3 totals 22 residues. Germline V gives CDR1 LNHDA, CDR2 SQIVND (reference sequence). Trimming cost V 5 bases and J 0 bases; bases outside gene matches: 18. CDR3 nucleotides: TGTGCCAGTAGTCTGACTGGACTAGCGGGAGGCGAAGCACAACTAGCCAAAAACATTCAGTACTTC. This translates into CASSLTGLAGGEAQLAKNIQYF.

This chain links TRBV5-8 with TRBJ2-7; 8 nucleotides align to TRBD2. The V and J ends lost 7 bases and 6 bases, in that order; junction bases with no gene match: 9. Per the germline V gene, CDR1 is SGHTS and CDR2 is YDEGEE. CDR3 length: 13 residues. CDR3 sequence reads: CASRRVGRAEQYF. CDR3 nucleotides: TGTGCCAGCCGCCGGGTCGGGAGGGCCGAGCAGTACTTC. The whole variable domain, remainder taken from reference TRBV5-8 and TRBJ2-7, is EAGVTQSPTHLIKTRGQQATLRCSPISGHTSVYWYQQALGLGLQFLLWYDEGEERNRGNFPPRFSGRQFPNYSSELNVNALELEDSALYLCASRRVGRAEQYFGPGTRLTVT.

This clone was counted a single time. The CDR3 sequence: CASSLNLGADNSPLHF. The CDR3, as DNA: TGTGCCAGCAGCTTGAATCTAGGGGCGGATAATTCACCCCTCCACTTT. The chain uses TRBV5-6 and TRBJ1-6; D is perhaps TRBD1 (5 bases). The germline V gene has CDR1 SGHDT and CDR2 YYEEEE. The CDR3 spans 16 residues. Trimming stripped 1 base from V and 5 bases from J, with 13 bases between. The full variable domain, rest sourced from reference TRBV5-6 and TRBJ1-6, is DAGVTQSPTHLIKTRGQQVTLRCSPKSGHDTVSWYQQALGQGPQFIFQYYEEEERQRGNFPDRFSGHQFPNYSSELNVNALLLGDSALYLCASSLNLGADNSPLHFGNGTRLTVT.

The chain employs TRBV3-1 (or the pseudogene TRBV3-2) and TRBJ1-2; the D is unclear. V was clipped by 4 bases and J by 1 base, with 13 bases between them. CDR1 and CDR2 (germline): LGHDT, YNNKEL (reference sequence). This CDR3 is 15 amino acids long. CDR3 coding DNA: TGTGCCAGCAGCCCCCGGCGATTAGATAACTATGGCTACACCTTC. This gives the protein CASSPRRLDNYGYTF.

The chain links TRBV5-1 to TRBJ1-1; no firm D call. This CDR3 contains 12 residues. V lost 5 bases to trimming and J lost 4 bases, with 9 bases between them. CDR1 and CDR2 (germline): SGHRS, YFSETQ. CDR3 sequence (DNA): TGCGCCAGCAGGGGGTCGGGCACTGAAGCTTTCTTT. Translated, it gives CASRGSGTEAFF.

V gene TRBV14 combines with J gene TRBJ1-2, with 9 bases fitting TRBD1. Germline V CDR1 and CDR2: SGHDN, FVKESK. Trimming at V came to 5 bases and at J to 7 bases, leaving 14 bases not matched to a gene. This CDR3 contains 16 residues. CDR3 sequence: CASSNPYRGRGGGYTF. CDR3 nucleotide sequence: TGTGCCAGCAGCAACCCTTACAGGGGGCGCGGCGGTGGCTACACCTTC.

The CDR3 loop reads CASSERDLDNEQFF. The CDR3 region has the DNA TGTGCCAGCAGTGAACGGGACTTGGACAATGAGCAGTTCTTC. The V and J genes are TRBV6-1 and TRBJ2-1; TRBD2 might be the D (6 bases). CDR1 and CDR2 from the germline V gene are MNHNS and SASEGT. V was cut by 2 bases and J by 5 bases, with 10 bases left in between. The CDR3 is 14 residues long.